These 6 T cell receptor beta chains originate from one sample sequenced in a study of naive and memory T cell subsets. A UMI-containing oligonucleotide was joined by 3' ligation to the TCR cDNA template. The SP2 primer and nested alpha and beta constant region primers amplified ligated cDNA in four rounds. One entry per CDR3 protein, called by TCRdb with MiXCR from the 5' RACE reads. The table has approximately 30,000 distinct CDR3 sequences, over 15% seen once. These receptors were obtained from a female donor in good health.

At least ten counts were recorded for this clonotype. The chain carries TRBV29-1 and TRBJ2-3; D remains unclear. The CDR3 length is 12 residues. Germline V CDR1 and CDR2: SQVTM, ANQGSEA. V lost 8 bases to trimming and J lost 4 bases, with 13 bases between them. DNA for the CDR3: TGCAGCTATGAATGGAAGGCAGATACGCAGTATTTT. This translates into CSYEWKADTQYF.

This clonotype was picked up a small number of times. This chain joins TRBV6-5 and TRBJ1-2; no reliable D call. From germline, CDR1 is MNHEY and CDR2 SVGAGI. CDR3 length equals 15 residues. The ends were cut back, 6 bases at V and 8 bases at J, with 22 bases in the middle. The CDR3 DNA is TGTGCCAGCAGGCCCAACCGGGAGACGGGAGGGGGCTACACCTTC. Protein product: CASRPNRETGGGYTF.

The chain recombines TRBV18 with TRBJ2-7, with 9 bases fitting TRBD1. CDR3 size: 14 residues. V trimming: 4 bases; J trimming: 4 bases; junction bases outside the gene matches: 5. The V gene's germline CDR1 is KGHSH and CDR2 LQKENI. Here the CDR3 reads CASSLRDRVYEQYF. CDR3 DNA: TGTGCCAGCTCACTCCGGGACAGGGTTTACGAGCAGTACTTC.

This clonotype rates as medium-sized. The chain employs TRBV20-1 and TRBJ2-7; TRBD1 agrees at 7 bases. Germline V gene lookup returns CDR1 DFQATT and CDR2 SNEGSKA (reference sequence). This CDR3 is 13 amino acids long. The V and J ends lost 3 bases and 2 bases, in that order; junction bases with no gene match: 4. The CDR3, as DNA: TGCAGTGCTAGCCGGGACAGAACCTACGAGCAGTACTTC. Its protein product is CSASRDRTYEQYF.

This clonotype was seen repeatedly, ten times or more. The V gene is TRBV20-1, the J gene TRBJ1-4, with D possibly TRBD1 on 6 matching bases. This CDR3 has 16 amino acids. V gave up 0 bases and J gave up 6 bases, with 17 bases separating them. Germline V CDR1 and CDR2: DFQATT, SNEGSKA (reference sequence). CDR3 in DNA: TGCAGTGCTAGAGACCTCCAACAGGGTCATGATGAAAAACTGTTTTTT. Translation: CSARDLQQGHDEKLFF.

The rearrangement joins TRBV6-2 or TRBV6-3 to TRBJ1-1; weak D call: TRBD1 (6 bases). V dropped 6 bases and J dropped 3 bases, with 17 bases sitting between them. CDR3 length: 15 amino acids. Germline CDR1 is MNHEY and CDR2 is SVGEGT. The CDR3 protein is CASSHWGREDTEAFF. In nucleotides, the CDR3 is TGTGCCAGCAGCCATTGGGGGCGGGAGGACACTGAAGCTTTCTTT.